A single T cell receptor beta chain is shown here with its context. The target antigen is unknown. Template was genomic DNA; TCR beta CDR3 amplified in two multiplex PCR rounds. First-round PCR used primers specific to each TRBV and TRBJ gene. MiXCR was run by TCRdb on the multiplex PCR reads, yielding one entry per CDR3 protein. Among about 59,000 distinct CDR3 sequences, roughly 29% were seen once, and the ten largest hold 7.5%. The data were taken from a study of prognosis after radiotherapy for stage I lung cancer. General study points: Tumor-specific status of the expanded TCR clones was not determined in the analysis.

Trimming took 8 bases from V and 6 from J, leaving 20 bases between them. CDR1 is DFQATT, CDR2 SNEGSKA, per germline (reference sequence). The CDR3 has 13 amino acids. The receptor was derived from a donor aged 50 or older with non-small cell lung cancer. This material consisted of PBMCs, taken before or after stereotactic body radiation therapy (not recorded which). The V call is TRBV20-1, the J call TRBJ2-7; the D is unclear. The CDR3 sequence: CSSPGSGFGEQYF. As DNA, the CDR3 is TGCAGTTCCCCCGGTAGTGGGTTCGGCGAGCAGTACTTC.